This T cell receptor beta chain was recovered during a study of blood T cell repertoires in COVID-19. Study background: Italy, Spain and the United States were the sources of the convalescent and acute COVID-19 samples. T cells, B-cell-depleted T cells, or PBMCs provided the cDNA or gDNA that served as material.

Generated by immunoSEQ multiplex PCR, the TCRdb table keeps only in-frame clones and is missing some. The data show tens of thousands of clones, less than 85% seen once. It was during active infection that Seattle patients were enrolled and then longitudinally followed. With V trimmed by 6 bases and J by 2 bases, 6 bases remained unmatched. Germline loops: CDR1 LGHNA, CDR2 YNFKEQ. The CDR3 covers 15 residues. The rearrangement uses TRBV4-2 and TRBJ2-5, with 10 bases identical to TRBD2. The material sequenced was peripheral blood. The receptor was isolated from a man between 65 and 85 years old with COVID-19, enrolled during active disease. CDR3: CASSPGLARQETQYF. CDR3 DNA: TGTGCCAGCAGTCCGGGACTAGCGCGACAAGAGACCCAGTACTTC.